This TCR beta chain was documented in a study of T cell responses to AZD1222 COVID-19 vaccine. Profiled with immunoSEQ multiplex PCR; TCRdb holds only in-frame clones, not every one. The sample lists more than 110,000 clones, about 90% occurring once. The CDR3 contains 12 residues. Germline values: CDR1 LGHDT, CDR2 YNNKEL (reference sequence). The V and J ends lost 4 bases and 10 bases respectively, with 11 bases between them. To note about this clone: Its target is unknown.

General study findings and limits: Scientists sampled the repertoires only once the peak T cell response had passed.

Specimen: peripheral blood, collected 28 days after the second AZD1222 dose. This TCR came from an adult who received the AZD1222 COVID-19 vaccine. The V gene is TRBV3-1 (or the pseudogene TRBV3-2), the J gene TRBJ2-1; D gene unclear. CDR3 sequence: CASSRVGREQFF. The CDR3 coding sequence is TGTGCCAGCAGCCGAGTAGGTCGGGAGCAGTTCTTC.